The T cell receptor beta chain under discussion was sequenced for a study of blood T cell repertoires in COVID-19. Study background: The United States, Italy and Spain were the sources of the acute and convalescent COVID-19 samples.

The CDR3 length is 15 residues. V was cut by 4 bases and J by 5 bases, with 16 bases left in between. Germline values: CDR1 KGHDR, CDR2 SFDVKD. As handled by the study authors: Estimation of nucleated cell counts relied on the amplification of reference gene primers. The table came from immunoSEQ multiplex PCR; TCRdb's copy has only in-frame clones and leaves some out. Clonal size and the V and J genes are those of that table, whereas D and trimming came from the DNA. The sample yields 170,000 or so clones, roughly nine tenths seen once. V and J are TRBV24-1 and TRBJ1-2; maybe TRBD1 (6 bases). The receptor comes from a woman in her forties or fifties who had recovered from COVID-19. Sequences were obtained from PBMCs or T cells enriched from blood (not recorded which). The CDR3 bases are TGTGCCACCAGTGACCGGGGGGCGGACCCATATGGCTACACCTTC. Translated: CATSDRGADPYGYTF.